The 25 T cell receptor beta chains in this list originate from one sample, sequenced in a study of T cell changes during pregnancy in multiple sclerosis. Using immunoSEQ multiplex PCR, the repertoire was profiled, and TCRdb retains in-frame clones only, with some absent. Among under 95,000 clones listed, around nine tenths were seen once. The source material was CD4+ T cells from peripheral blood mononuclear cells, sampled before pregnancy. The receptors here all came from a female donor with multiple sclerosis, enrolled in a pregnancy study.

This rearrangement joins TRBV27 to TRBJ2-7; TRBD1 might be the D (6 bases). The CDR3 loop spans 16 amino acids. Germline assignment: CDR1 MNHEY and CDR2 SMNVEV (reference sequence). The V end lost 5 bases, the J end lost 2 bases, and 19 bases lay between the germline ends. CDR3 coding DNA: TGTGCCAGCAGTCACCTCCGGACAGAGACCCCCTACGAGCAGTACTTC. Translation: CASSHLRTETPYEQYF.

The chain is built from TRBV18 and TRBJ2-5; 7 positions match TRBD2. Germline trimming cut 3 bases from V and 1 base from J; bases unmatched to any gene: 8. The germline V gene has CDR1 KGHSH and CDR2 LQKENI. This CDR3 is 16 amino acids long. The CDR3 spells CASSPLAALFQETQYF. CDR3 in DNA: TGTGCCAGCTCACCCCTAGCGGCCCTGTTCCAAGAGACCCAGTACTTC.

The chain combines TRBV28 with TRBJ2-4; D gene uncertain. V was trimmed by 6 bases and J by 1 base, leaving 10 bases between them. CDR1 is MDHEN, CDR2 SYDVKM, per germline. The CDR3 spans 14 residues. The CDR3 region is CASRPHRAKNIQYF. In nucleotides, the CDR3 is TGTGCCAGCAGGCCCCATCGGGCCAAAAACATTCAGTACTTC.

The chain links TRBV19 to TRBJ1-5; D remains unclear. Trimming left V 2 bases short and J 0 bases short, with 8 bases between. This CDR3 contains 15 residues. Germline CDR1 and CDR2: LNHDA and SQIVND (reference sequence). CDR3 bases: TGTGCCAGTAGTATAACCAGGTCTAGCAATCAGCCCCAGCATTTT. Its protein is CASSITRSSNQPQHF.

V usage is TRBV5-1 and J usage is TRBJ2-1; TRBD1 aligns across 9 bases. V was pared by 5 bases and J by 6 bases, with 3 bases of the junction left unmatched. This CDR3 contains 13 residues. CDR1 SGHRS and CDR2 YFSETQ come from the germline V gene. In DNA, the CDR3 is TGCGCCAGCAGTTCGACAGGGGGCAATGAGCAGTTCTTC. Amino acids: CASSSTGGNEQFF. The entire variable domain, with the rest obtained from reference TRBV5-1 and TRBJ2-1, is as follows: KAGVTQTPRYLIKTRGQQVTLSCSPISGHRSVSWYQQTPGQGLQFLFEYFSETQRNKGNFPGRFSGRQFSNSRSEMNVSTLELGDSALYLCASSSTGGNEQFFGPGTRLTVL.

The CDR3 here is CASRETGGETQYF. The CDR3 bases are TGTGCCAGCAGGGAGACAGGGGGGGAGACCCAGTACTTC. This chain uses TRBV28 with TRBJ2-5, with 9 bases matching TRBD1. Germline CDR1 and CDR2: MDHEN and SYDVKM. V shed 6 bases, J shed 5 bases, and the junction held 4 bases outside the gene matches. This CDR3 has 13 amino acids.

The V call is TRBV5-8, the J call TRBJ2-7; 9 positions agree with TRBD2. CDR3 size: 15 residues. Germline V gene data show CDR1 as SGHTS and CDR2 as YDEGEE. V gave up 4 bases and J gave up 7 bases; unmatched junction bases: 12. CDR3 DNA sequence: TGTGCCAGCAGCCGACAGGCTAGCGGGGTGAAAGAGCAGTACTTC. Its translation: CASSRQASGVKEQYF.

The genes are TRBV18 and TRBJ1-6; 10 bases are shared with TRBD1. The germline CDR1 and CDR2 sequences are KGHSH and LQKENI. The CDR3 has 14 residues. V was pared by 6 bases and J by 7 bases, with 3 bases of the junction left unmatched. The CDR3 is CASSRTGGNSPLHF. DNA of the CDR3: TGTGCCAGCTCGCGGACAGGGGGGAATTCACCCCTCCACTTT.

This clone came up once. The chain joins TRBV5-4 to TRBJ1-1, with D hard to call. This CDR3 comprises 18 residues. Trimming took 4 bases from V and 0 from J, leaving 22 bases between them. From germline, CDR1 is SGHNT and CDR2 YYREEE (reference sequence). CDR3 sequence (DNA): TGTGCCAGCAGCCTCTCAAGGTTGGGCAGTCTCATGAACACTGAAGCTTTCTTT. Protein: CASSLSRLGSLMNTEAFF.

V is TRBV7-2 and J is TRBJ2-5; 7 bases agree with TRBD2. The CDR3 loop spans 15 amino acids. The V gene end was trimmed by 1 base and the J gene end by 4 bases; junction bases not matched to a gene: 6. The V gene's germline CDR1 is SGHTA and CDR2 FQGNSA. As DNA, the CDR3 is TGTGCCAGCAGCTTAGTGGGACGGGAGGTAGAGACCCAGTACTTC. Protein: CASSLVGREVETQYF. Using reference TRBV7-2 and TRBJ2-5 for the parts outside the CDR3, the full variable domain is GAGVSQSPSNKVTEKGKDVELRCDPISGHTALYWYRQSLGQGLEFLIYFQGNSAPDKSGLPSDRFSAERTGGSVSTLTIQRTQQEDSAVYLCASSLVGREVETQYFGPGTRLLVL.

CDR3: CASSLNQGNTEAFF. As DNA, the CDR3 is TGCGCCAGCAGCCTCAATCAGGGGAACACTGAAGCTTTCTTT. The chain uses TRBV4-3 and TRBJ1-1; possible D gene TRBD1, 5 bases. The germline gives CDR1 LGHNA, CDR2 YSLEER. CDR3 length: 14 amino acids. The V end was cut by 4 bases, the J end by 1 base, with 10 bases between.

This chain uses TRBV11-3 with TRBJ2-5; 14 bases align to TRBD2. This CDR3 has 16 residues. Looked up from germline, CDR1 is SGHNT and CDR2 is YENEEA. Trimming removed 3 bases from V and 0 bases from J; junction bases left unmatched: 0. The CDR3 DNA follows: TGTGCCAGCAGCTTGGGACTAGCGGGGGACCAAGAGACCCAGTACTTC. It yields the protein CASSLGLAGDQETQYF.

The J gene is TRBJ2-4, the V gene TRBV30, with D perhaps TRBD1 (5 bases). Per the germline V gene, CDR1 is GTSNPN and CDR2 is SVGIG (reference sequence). V lost 5 bases, J lost 1 base, and 30 bases lay in between. CDR3 size: 20 residues. The CDR3 here is CAWEDSVRALSLGAKNIQYF. For the CDR3, the DNA is TGTGCCTGGGAAGACTCCGTCAGGGCCTTGTCTTTGGGGGCCAAAAACATTCAGTACTTC.

This chain uses TRBV18 with TRBJ1-1; no clear D gene. The length of the CDR3 is 16 residues. Trimming pared 3 bases from V and 0 bases from J, leaving 14 bases between. The germline V gene encodes CDR1 KGHSH and CDR2 LQKENI. CDR3 sequence (DNA): TGTGCCAGCTCACCCGCACTACTAGGAGTGAACACTGAAGCTTTCTTT. As protein: CASSPALLGVNTEAFF.

The rearrangement joins TRBV5-1 to TRBJ2-1, with 7 bases that match TRBD1. V dropped 1 base and J dropped 1; count of bases not matched to a gene: 5. Germline V gene data show CDR1 as SGHRS and CDR2 as YFSETQ. The CDR3 has 16 residues. The CDR3 DNA reads TGCGCCAGCAGCTTGAACGAACAGGGGTCCTACAATGAGCAGTTCTTC. Translation: CASSLNEQGSYNEQFF.

The V call is TRBV6-1, the J call TRBJ1-1, with a weak D call TRBD1 (5 bases). Germline lookup yields CDR1 MNHNS and CDR2 SASEGT. This CDR3 comprises 13 residues. The V end lost 4 bases, the J end lost 1 base, and 7 bases lay between the germline ends. In DNA, the CDR3 is TGTGCCAGCAGTGCCCAGGGGAACACTGAAGCTTTCTTT. Translating gives CASSAQGNTEAFF.

The chain uses TRBV7-2 and TRBJ1-1; 9 positions agree with TRBD1. Germline CDR1 and CDR2: SGHTA and FQGNSA. The CDR3 has 18 amino acids. The J segment lost 1 base and the V segment lost 2 bases, leaving 11 bases of the junction unmatched. Here the CDR3 DNA reads TGTGCCAGCAGCTTAATCGGGACAGGGACCCAAGGGAACACTGAAGCTTTCTTT. This codes for CASSLIGTGTQGNTEAFF.

The count of this clone is one. The genes are TRBV27 and TRBJ1-3, with unresolved D. The germline V gene encodes CDR1 MNHEY and CDR2 SMNVEV (reference sequence). This CDR3 has 15 residues. V lost 1 base, J lost 2 bases, and 9 bases lay in between. This CDR3 is CASSLFGIAGNTIYF. CDR3 coding DNA: TGTGCCAGCAGTTTATTCGGTATCGCTGGAAACACCATATATTTT.

The chain joins TRBV18 to TRBJ1-6; D remains unclear. V was cut by 2 bases and J by 8 bases, with 16 bases left in between. This CDR3 spans 16 amino acids. Germline V gene data show CDR1 as KGHSH and CDR2 as LQKENI. The chain's CDR3 is CASSPKIPGFDSPLHF. CDR3 in DNA: TGTGCCAGCTCACCAAAGATCCCCGGGTTCGATTCACCCCTCCACTTT.

The rearrangement uses TRBV30 and TRBJ2-6, with TRBD2 identical over 7 bases. The CDR3 consists of 17 residues. Germline trimming cut 3 bases from V and 4 bases from J; bases unmatched to any gene: 12. CDR1 and CDR2 (germline): GTSNPN, SVGIG (reference sequence). For the CDR3, the DNA is TGTGCCTGGAGCCTACGGAGCGGGGTGGGGGGGGCCAACGTCCTGACTTTC. It is translated as CAWSLRSGVGGANVLTF. The full variable domain, its missing parts supplied by reference TRBV30 and TRBJ2-6, is SQTIHQWPATLVQPVGSPLSLECTVEGTSNPNLYWYRQAAGRGLQLLFYSVGIGQISSEVPQNLSASRPQDRQFILSSKKLLLSDSGFYLCAWSLRSGVGGANVLTFGAGSRLTVL.

This clone has a single count. This chain links TRBV5-6 with TRBJ1-4, with TRBD1 matching over 9 bases. This CDR3 contains 15 residues. Germline values: CDR1 SGHDT, CDR2 YYEEEE. Losses at the gene ends were 4 bases for V and 8 bases for J; bases not matched to a gene: 9. In DNA, the CDR3 is TGTGCCAGCAGCGGATCCGGGACAGGGAACGAAAAACTGTTTTTT. Protein sequence: CASSGSGTGNEKLFF. Full variable domain (missing parts from reference TRBV5-6 and TRBJ1-4): DAGVTQSPTHLIKTRGQQVTLRCSPKSGHDTVSWYQQALGQGPQFIFQYYEEEERQRGNFPDRFSGHQFPNYSSELNVNALLLGDSALYLCASSGSGTGNEKLFFGSGTQLSVL.

This chain joins TRBV5-1 and TRBJ2-7; the D is unclear. The length of the CDR3 is 12 residues. V lost 4 bases and J lost 5, with 10 bases in between. The germline V gene encodes CDR1 SGHRS and CDR2 YFSETQ. The CDR3 coding sequence is TGCGCCAGCAGCCCAGGTACCCACGAGCAGTACTTC. Translating it yields CASSPGTHEQYF.

This clone was observed at least ten times. The chain joins TRBV30 to TRBJ1-5, with TRBD1 matching over 7 bases. Per the germline V gene, CDR1 is GTSNPN and CDR2 is SVGIG (reference sequence). This CDR3 spans 15 amino acids. V lost 0 bases and J lost 2; bases outside the gene matches: 4. The CDR3 DNA sequence: TGTGCCTGGAGTGTACAGGGGAAGGGCAATCAGCCCCAGCATTTT. Its protein product is CAWSVQGKGNQPQHF.

V and J are TRBV18 and TRBJ2-1; the match to TRBD2 covers 11 bases. Trimming cost V 1 base and J 5 bases; bases outside gene matches: 7. The CDR3 spans 17 residues. Looked up from germline, CDR1 is KGHSH and CDR2 is LQKENI. Written as DNA, the CDR3 is TGTGCCAGCTCACCACAGCTCGCGACTAGCGGGAACAATGAGCAGTTCTTC. It codes for CASSPQLATSGNNEQFF.

The chain is built from TRBV30 and TRBJ1-3; D unclear. This CDR3 spans 10 amino acids. The V end was cut by 6 bases, the J end by 3 bases, with 3 bases between. Germline assignment: CDR1 GTSNPN and CDR2 SVGIG (reference sequence). CDR3 sequence reads: CACGGNTIYF. The CDR3 nucleotides read TGTGCCTGCGGTGGAAACACCATATATTTT.